This T cell receptor beta chain was sequenced for a study of T-cell reconstitution after alpha-beta-depleted transplantation in children. As it was prepared, the TCRbeta library received unique molecular identifiers. TCRdb itself ran the PCR reads through MiXCR, one entry per CDR3 protein. The sample includes a few hundred thousand distinct CDR3 sequences, about a fifth seen only once; the top ten take 3% to 4.5%. This clonotype has more than one count but fewer than ten. There are 12 residues in the CDR3. CDR1 is LGHDT, CDR2 YNNKEL, per germline (reference sequence). Trimming removed 0 bases at V and 7 bases at J, with 7 bases between.

The chain couples TRBV3-1 to TRBJ2-7; unclear D gene. This TCR was sampled from a human donor who donated a stem cell graft to a child with acute myeloid leukemia. The input for sequencing was PBMCs from the stem cell graft donor, taken from the stem cell graft. The CDR3 coding sequence is TGTGCCAGCAGCCAAGATCTAACTGAGCAGTACTTC. This gives the protein CASSQDLTEQYF.